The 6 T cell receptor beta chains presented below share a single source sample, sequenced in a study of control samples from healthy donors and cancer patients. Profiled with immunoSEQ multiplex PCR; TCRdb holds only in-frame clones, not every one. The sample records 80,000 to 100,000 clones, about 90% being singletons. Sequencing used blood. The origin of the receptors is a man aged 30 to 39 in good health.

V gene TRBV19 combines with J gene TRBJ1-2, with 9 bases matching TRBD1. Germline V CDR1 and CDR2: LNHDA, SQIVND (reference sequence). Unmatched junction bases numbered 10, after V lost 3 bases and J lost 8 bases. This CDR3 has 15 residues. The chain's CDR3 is CASSIPGQGLYGYTF. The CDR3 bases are TGTGCCAGTAGTATTCCGGGACAGGGCCTCTACGGCTACACCTTC.

The CDR3 reads CASSESNQVRVQFF. CDR3 in DNA: TGCGCCAGCAGTGAGTCGAATCAAGTGCGCGTGCAGTTCTTC. The chain has TRBV10-1 and TRBJ2-1; D call uncertain. The germline CDR1 and CDR2 sequences are WNHNN and SYGVQD (reference sequence). Trimming took 0 bases from V and 12 from J, leaving 15 bases between them. The CDR3 contains 14 residues.

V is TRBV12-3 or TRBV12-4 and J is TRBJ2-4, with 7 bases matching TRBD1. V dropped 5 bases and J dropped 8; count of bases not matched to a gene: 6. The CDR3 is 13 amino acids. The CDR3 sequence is CASSPTGVDIQYF. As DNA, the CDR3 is TGTGCCAGCAGTCCTACAGGGGTTGACATTCAGTACTTC.

The CDR3: CASSGSGTLHGEQYF. Here the CDR3 DNA reads TGTGCCAGCAGCGGAAGCGGGACTTTACATGGGGAGCAGTACTTC. J is TRBJ2-7 and V is TRBV7-2; 7 bases agree with TRBD2. Germline V lookup: CDR1 SGHTA, CDR2 FQGNSA. The CDR3 totals 15 residues. V shed 5 bases and J 7 bases; nucleotides not matched to a gene: 14.

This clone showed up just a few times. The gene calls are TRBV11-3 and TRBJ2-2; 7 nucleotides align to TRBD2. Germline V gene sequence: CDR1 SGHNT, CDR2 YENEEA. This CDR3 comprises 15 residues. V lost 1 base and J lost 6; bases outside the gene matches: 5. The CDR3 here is CASSLGLAIAGELFF. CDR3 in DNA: TGTGCCAGCAGCTTAGGACTAGCAATTGCCGGGGAGCTGTTTTTT.

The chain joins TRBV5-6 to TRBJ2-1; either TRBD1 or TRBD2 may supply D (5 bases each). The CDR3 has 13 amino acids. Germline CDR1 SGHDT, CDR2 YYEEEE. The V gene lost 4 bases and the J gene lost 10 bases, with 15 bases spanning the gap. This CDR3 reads CASSAQTWGEQFF. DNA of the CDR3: TGTGCCAGCAGCGCCCAGACTTGGGGGGAGCAGTTCTTC.